A selection of T cell receptor beta chains follows, all from one sample in a study of blood T cell repertoires in COVID-19. This table comes from immunoSEQ multiplex PCR, and its TCRdb copy is limited to in-frame clones, with some not included. Among about 480,000 clones listed, 80% to 90% were seen once. Sequencing input: peripheral blood. The receptors come from a man between 18 and 35 years old with COVID-19, enrolled during active disease. Each CDR3 is given with its conserved first and last residue. The D gene is left open where the match is weak. Size tells how often a clone was seen (once, few, many) or the class of an expanded clone, and some rows leave it out.

abundance	j_gene	v_gene	d_gene	CDR3nt	CDR3aa
once	TRBJ1-1	TRBV6-5	NA	TGTGCCAGCAACACAGGGAGCTTGAACACTGAAGCTTTCTTT	CASNTGSLNTEAFF
NA	TRBJ2-7	TRBV3-1/TRBV3-2	TRBD2	TGTGCCAGCAGCACCCCCGGGACTAGTGTGCAGTACTTC	CASSTPGTSVQYF
NA	TRBJ2-5	TRBV3-1/TRBV3-2	TRBD2	TGTGCCAGCAGCAAAACCACTAGCGGGGGCGGGGAGACCCAGTACTTC	CASSKTTSGGGETQYF
NA	TRBJ1-6	TRBV13	NA	TGTGCCAGCAGCTTACGAGGGACTCTCTATTCACCCCTCCACTTT	CASSLRGTLYSPLHF
NA	TRBJ2-7	TRBV9	NA	TGTGCCAGCAGCGTCTCCCCTCTCGAGCAGTACTTC	CASSVSPLEQYF
NA	TRBJ1-2	TRBV6-5	TRBD1	TGTGCCAGCAGAACAACAGGACAGGACAACTATGGCTACACCTTC	CASRTTGQDNYGYTF
once	TRBJ1-6	TRBV4-1	NA	TGCGCCAGCAGCCAAGCTCCCTATAATTCACCCCTCCACTTT	CASSQAPYNSPLHF
NA	TRBJ2-2	TRBV3-1/TRBV3-2	NA	TGTGCCAGCAGCCAGAGCTTTTCCGGGGAGCTGTTTTTT	CASSQSFSGELFF
few	TRBJ1-4	TRBV5-1	NA	TGCGCCAGCAGCCAAATGGGTGTGGGGGCGCAACTGTTTTTT	CASSQMGVGAQLFF
NA	TRBJ2-7	TRBV4-2	NA	TGTGCCAGCAGCCAAGAGGCTAGATTGGACGAGCAGTACTTC	CASSQEARLDEQYF
NA	TRBJ2-5	TRBV11-2	NA	TGTGCCAGCAGCTTAGCCAGGGATGGACCTTCGCAAGGGACCCAGTACTTC	CASSLARDGPSQGTQYF
NA	TRBJ1-1	TRBV3-1/TRBV3-2	NA	TGTGCCAGCAGCCAACGGCCCGGACAGATGAACACTGAAGCTTTCTTT	CASSQRPGQMNTEAFF
NA	TRBJ2-6	TRBV4-1	TRBD1	TGCGCCACAAGACAGGGCTCTGGGGCCAACGTCCTGACTTTC	CATRQGSGANVLTF
NA	TRBJ2-7	TRBV10-3	TRBD1	TGTGCCATCAGTGAGTCGAGGCAGGGGGCCGAGCAGTACTTC	CAISESRQGAEQYF
NA	TRBJ2-2	TRBV6-5	TRBD1	TGTGCCAGCAGTTACGTCGATACAGGGGGCGGGGAGCTGTTTTTT	CASSYVDTGGGELFF
once	TRBJ1-2	TRBV4-1	TRBD1	TGCGCCAGCAGCCAACCGGGACAGACCTGGGGCTACACCTTC	CASSQPGQTWGYTF
NA	TRBJ2-3	TRBV5-1	TRBD1	TGCGCCAGCGAAGGACAGGGGCTTAGCACAGATACGCAGTATTTT	CASEGQGLSTDTQYF
NA	TRBJ2-5	TRBV7-9	NA	TGTGCCAGCAGCGCGGGAGAGACCCAGTACTTC	CASSAGETQYF
NA	TRBJ1-5	TRBV19	TRBD1	TGTGCCAGTAGTTTCAACTGGGGACAGGGGAATCAGCCCCAGCATTTT	CASSFNWGQGNQPQHF
NA	TRBJ1-4	TRBV2	NA	TGTGCCAGCAGTGATAGGACAGCTAATGAAAAACTGTTTTTT	CASSDRTANEKLFF
NA	TRBJ1-6	TRBV11-2	NA	TGTGCCAGCAGCTCCCCAGGGGTCAATTCACCCCTCCACTTT	CASSSPGVNSPLHF
few	TRBJ2-1	TRBV4-1	NA	TGCGCCAGCAGCCATCCCTTGAGGAGCCAGGGGACCAATGAGCAGTTCTTC	CASSHPLRSQGTNEQFF
once	TRBJ2-7	TRBV29-1	TRBD2	TGCAGCGTCCCCGGGACTAGCGCGACCTACGAGCAGTACTTC	CSVPGTSATYEQYF
once	TRBJ1-4	TRBV11-2	NA	TGTGCCAGCAGCTTAGGAGCAACTAATGAAAAACTGTTTTTT	CASSLGATNEKLFF
NA	TRBJ1-1	TRBV7-3	NA	TGTGCCAGCAGCTCTGAGCAGGGATCAAGGAACACTGAAGCTTTCTTT	CASSSEQGSRNTEAFF
once	TRBJ2-3	TRBV30	TRBD2	TGTGCCTGGAAAACGGCGGGAGGAGCAGATACGCAGTATTTT	CAWKTAGGADTQYF
NA	TRBJ1-4	TRBV19	NA	TGTGCCAGTAGTATAATGCAGGGTACGAGTGAAAAACTGTTTTTT	CASSIMQGTSEKLFF
NA	TRBJ2-1	TRBV6-4	NA	TGTGCCAGCAGTGAATCACCGGGCTCCTACAATGAGCAGTTCTTC	CASSESPGSYNEQFF
NA	TRBJ1-5	TRBV19	NA	TGTGCCAGTAGTATGCGCTCTCGGGGGAAGGGTCAGCCCCAGCATTTT	CASSMRSRGKGQPQHF
NA	TRBJ2-7	TRBV6-5	TRBD1	TGTGCCAGCAGTTACACGGGACAGGGTGCCGAGCAGTACTTC	CASSYTGQGAEQYF
NA	TRBJ1-1	TRBV2	NA	TGTGCCAGCAGGGTTAAAGGAGAGGTTGGAGCTTTCTTT	CASRVKGEVGAFF
NA	TRBJ2-5	TRBV5-8	NA	TGTGCCAGCAGCTTGGTTGGCACCCAAGAGACCCAGTACTTC	CASSLVGTQETQYF
once	TRBJ1-2	TRBV12-3/TRBV12-4	NA	TGTGCCAGCAGCTTCAGGGTCGGTGGCTACACCTTC	CASSFRVGGYTF
NA	TRBJ1-6	TRBV25-1	NA	TGTGCCAGCAGTGAATCCGCGGGCAGGAGAAATTCACCCCTCCACTTT	CASSESAGRRNSPLHF
NA	TRBJ2-5	TRBV7-9	NA	TGTGCCAGCAGCTACCCCATAGCTAACCAAGAGACCCAGTACTTC	CASSYPIANQETQYF
NA	TRBJ1-6	TRBV5-6	NA	TGTGCCAGCAGCTTGGAGCCAGGGGATTCACCCCTCCACTTT	CASSLEPGDSPLHF
once	TRBJ2-1	TRBV18	NA	TGTGCCAGCTCACCACCTTCCCTACGTTTCTACAATGAGCAGTTCTTC	CASSPPSLRFYNEQFF
NA	TRBJ1-2	TRBV20-1	NA	TGCAGTGCTAGTTGGGGGCAAGAACATGGCTACACCTTC	CSASWGQEHGYTF
NA	TRBJ2-7	TRBV11-2	NA	TGTGCCAGCAGCGGGGGGGCAGGGGCGGCCTACGAGCAGTACTTC	CASSGGAGAAYEQYF
NA	TRBJ1-3	TRBV10-2	NA	TGCGCCAGCAGTGTAGTGGCAGGCTCTGGAAACACCATATATTTT	CASSVVAGSGNTIYF
NA	TRBJ2-7	TRBV18	TRBD1	TGTGCCAGCTCAGCTGGACAGGGTAACGAGCAGTACTTC	CASSAGQGNEQYF
NA	TRBJ2-3	TRBV5-1	TRBD2	TGCGCCAGCAGCCCCCTTACTAGCGGGGGGGCGGATACGCAGTATTTT	CASSPLTSGGADTQYF
NA	TRBJ2-5	TRBV21-1	NA	TGTGCCAGCAGCAAATGGGGGGGTGGGCTGGAGACCCAGTACTTC	CASSKWGGGLETQYF